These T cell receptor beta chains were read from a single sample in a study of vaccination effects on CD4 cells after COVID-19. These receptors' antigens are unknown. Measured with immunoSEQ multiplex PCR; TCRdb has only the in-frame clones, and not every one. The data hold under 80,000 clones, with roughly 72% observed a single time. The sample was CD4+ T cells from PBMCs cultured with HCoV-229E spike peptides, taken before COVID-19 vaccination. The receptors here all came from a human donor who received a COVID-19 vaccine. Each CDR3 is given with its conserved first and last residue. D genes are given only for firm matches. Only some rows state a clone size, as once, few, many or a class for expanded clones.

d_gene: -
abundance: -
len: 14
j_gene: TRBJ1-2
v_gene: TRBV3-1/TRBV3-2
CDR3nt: TGTGCCAGCAGCCAGGGAACTGATTACTATGGCTACACCTTC
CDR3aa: CASSQGTDYYGYTF

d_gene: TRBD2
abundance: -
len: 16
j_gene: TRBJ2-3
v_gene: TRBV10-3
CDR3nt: TGTGCCACACGACCTTTTGGGGGGGGAAGCACAGATACGCAGTATTTT
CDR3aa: CATRPFGGGSTDTQYF

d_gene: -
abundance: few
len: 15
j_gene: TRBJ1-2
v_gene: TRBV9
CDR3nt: TGTGCCAGCAGCGTAGGGGACGGGCCGGGGAATGGCTACACCTTC
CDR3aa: CASSVGDGPGNGYTF

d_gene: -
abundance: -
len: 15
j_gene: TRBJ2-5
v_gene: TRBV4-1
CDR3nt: TGCGCCAGCAGCCAAGATCTGATGCCAGAAGAGACCCAGTACTTC
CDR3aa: CASSQDLMPEETQYF

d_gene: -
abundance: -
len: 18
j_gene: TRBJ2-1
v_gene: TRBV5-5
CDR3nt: TGTGCCAGCAGCTTGGTATCGTCGGGCTCGTCCCCTTACAATGAGCAGTTCTTC
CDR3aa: CASSLVSSGSSPYNEQFF

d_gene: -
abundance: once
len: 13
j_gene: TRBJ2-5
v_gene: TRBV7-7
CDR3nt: TGTGCCAGCAGCCCTTCAACCGTAGAGACCCAGTACTTC
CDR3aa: CASSPSTVETQYF

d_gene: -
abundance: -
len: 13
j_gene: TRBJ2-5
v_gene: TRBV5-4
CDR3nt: TGTGCCAGCAGCTTCCGGGGTCAAGAGACCCAGTACTTC
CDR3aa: CASSFRGQETQYF

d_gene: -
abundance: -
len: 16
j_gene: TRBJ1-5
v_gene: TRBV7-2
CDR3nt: TGTGCCAGCAGCTTAGGTAATGTCAGGGGAGGACAGCCCCAGCATTTT
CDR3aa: CASSLGNVRGGQPQHF

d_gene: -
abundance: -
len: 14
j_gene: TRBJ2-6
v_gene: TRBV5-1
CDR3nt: TGCGCCAGCAGCTTGGCCGCTGGGGCCAACGTCCTGACTTTC
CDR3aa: CASSLAAGANVLTF

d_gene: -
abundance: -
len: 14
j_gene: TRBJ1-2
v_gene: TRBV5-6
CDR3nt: TGTGCCAGCAGCGCGCAGGGCCTCAACTATGGCTACACCTTC
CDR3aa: CASSAQGLNYGYTF

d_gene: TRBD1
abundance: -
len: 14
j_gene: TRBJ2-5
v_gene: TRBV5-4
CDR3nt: TGTGCCAGCAGCTTGAAGGGGGCTCAAGAGACCCAGTACTTC
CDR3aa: CASSLKGAQETQYF

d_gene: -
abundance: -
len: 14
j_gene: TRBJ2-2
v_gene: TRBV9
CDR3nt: TGTGCCAGCAGCGGACAGCCGAACACCGGGGAGCTGTTTTTT
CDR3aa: CASSGQPNTGELFF

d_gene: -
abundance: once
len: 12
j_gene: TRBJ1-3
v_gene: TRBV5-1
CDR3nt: TGCGCCAGCAGCTTTGCGGGAAACACCATATATTTT
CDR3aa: CASSFAGNTIYF

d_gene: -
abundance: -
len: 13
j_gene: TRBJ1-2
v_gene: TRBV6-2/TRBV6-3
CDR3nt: TGTGCCAGCAGTACGGGACAATACTATGGCTACACCTTC
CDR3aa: CASSTGQYYGYTF

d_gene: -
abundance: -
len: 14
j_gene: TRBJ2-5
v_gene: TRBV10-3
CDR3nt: TGTGCCATCAGTGCGGGAACACACACTTGGACCCAGTACTTC
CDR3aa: CAISAGTHTWTQYF

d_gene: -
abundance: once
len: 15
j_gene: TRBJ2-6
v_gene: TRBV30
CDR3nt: TGTGCCTGGAGTAACGGGCTCTTGGGGGCCAACGTCCTGACTTTC
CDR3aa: CAWSNGLLGANVLTF

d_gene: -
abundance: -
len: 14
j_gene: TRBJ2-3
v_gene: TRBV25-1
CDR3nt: TGTGCCAGCAGTGAAGCGGGGAGCACAGATACGCAGTATTTT
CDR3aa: CASSEAGSTDTQYF

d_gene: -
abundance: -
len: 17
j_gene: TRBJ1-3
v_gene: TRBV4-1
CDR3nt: TGCGCCAGCAGTATTCAGTGGCGGGAGATCTCTGGAAACACCATATATTTT
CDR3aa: CASSIQWREISGNTIYF

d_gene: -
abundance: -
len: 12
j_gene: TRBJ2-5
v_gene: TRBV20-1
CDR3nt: TGCAGTGCTAGTCGAGGGCGAGAGACCCAGTACTTC
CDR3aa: CSASRGRETQYF

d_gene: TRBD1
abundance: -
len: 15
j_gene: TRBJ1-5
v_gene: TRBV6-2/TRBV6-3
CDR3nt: TGTGCCAGCAGCACTGGGGACAGTAGAAATCAGCCCCAGCATTTT
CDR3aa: CASSTGDSRNQPQHF

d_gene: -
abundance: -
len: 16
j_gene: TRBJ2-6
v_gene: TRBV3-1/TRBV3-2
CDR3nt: TGTGCCAGCAGCCGCGGCCGGAGCTCTGGGGCCAACGTCCTGACTTTC
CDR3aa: CASSRGRSSGANVLTF

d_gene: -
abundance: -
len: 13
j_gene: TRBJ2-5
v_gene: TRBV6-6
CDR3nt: TGTGCCAGCAAGCAAGGGACCCCAGAGACCCAGTACTTC
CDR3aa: CASKQGTPETQYF

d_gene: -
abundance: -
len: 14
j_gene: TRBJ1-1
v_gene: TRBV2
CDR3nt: TGTGCCAGCAGTGGACGGCGGCTAAACACTGAAGCTTTCTTT
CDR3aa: CASSGRRLNTEAFF

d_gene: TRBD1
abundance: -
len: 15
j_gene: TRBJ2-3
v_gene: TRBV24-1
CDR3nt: TGTGCCACCAGTGATTTACAGGGGAATAGAGATACGCAGTATTTT
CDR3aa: CATSDLQGNRDTQYF

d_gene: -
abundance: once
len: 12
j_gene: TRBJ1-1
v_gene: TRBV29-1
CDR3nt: TGCAGCGGTGGACGGTTGAACACTGAAGCTTTCTTT
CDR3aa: CSGGRLNTEAFF

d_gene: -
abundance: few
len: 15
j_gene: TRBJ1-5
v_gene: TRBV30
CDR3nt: TGTGCCTGGAGTCAACAGAGCAATAGCAATCAGCCCCAGCATTTT
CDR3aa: CAWSQQSNSNQPQHF

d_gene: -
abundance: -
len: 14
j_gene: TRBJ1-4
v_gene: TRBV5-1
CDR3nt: TGCGCCAGCAGCTTGAATCGGTATCCTGGGGTAGTGTTTTTT
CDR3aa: CASSLNRYPGVVFF

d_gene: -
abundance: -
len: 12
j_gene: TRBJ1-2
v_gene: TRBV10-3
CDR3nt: TGTGCCATCAGTGGTGACAGCAGCGGCTACACCTTC
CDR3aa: CAISGDSSGYTF

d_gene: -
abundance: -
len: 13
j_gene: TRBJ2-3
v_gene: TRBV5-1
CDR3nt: TGCGCCAGCAGCTTGACACAGGCAGATACGCAGTATTTT
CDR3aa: CASSLTQADTQYF

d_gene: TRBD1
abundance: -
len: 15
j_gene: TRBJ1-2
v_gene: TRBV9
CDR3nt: TGTGCCAGCAGCGCCGGACAGGGAGAAGGCTATGGCTACACCTTC
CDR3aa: CASSAGQGEGYGYTF

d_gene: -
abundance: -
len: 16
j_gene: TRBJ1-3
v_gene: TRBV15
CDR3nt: TGTGCCACCAGCAGGGGTGGGGGGGCCTCTGGAAACACCATATATTTT
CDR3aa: CATSRGGGASGNTIYF

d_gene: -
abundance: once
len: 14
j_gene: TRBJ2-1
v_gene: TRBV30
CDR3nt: TGTGCCTGGAAGGCGGGTGTCATCGTTAATGAGCAGTTCTTC
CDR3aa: CAWKAGVIVNEQFF

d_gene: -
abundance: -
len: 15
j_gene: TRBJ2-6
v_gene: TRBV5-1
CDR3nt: TGCGCCAGCAGCATACAGGGAGGTGGGGCCAACGTCCTGACTTTC
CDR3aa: CASSIQGGGANVLTF

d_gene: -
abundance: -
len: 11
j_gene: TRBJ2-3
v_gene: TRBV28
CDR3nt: TGTGCCAGCAGTTTCCGGGATACGCAGTATTTT
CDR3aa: CASSFRDTQYF

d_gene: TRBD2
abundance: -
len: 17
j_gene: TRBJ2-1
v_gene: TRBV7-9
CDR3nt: TGTGCCAGCAGCTTTCCGACTAGCTCTAGCTCCTACAATGAGCAGTTCTTC
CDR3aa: CASSFPTSSSSYNEQFF

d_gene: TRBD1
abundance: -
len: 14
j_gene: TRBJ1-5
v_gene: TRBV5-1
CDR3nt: TGCGCCAGCAGCTTGGAAGGGGGCGTTCAGCCCCAGCATTTT
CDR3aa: CASSLEGGVQPQHF

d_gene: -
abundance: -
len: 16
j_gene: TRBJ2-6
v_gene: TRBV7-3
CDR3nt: TGTGCCAGCAGCTCGACAAGATACTCTGGGGCCAACGTCCTGACTTTC
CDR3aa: CASSSTRYSGANVLTF

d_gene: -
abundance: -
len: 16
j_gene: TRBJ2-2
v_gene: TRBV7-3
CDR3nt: TGTGCCAGCAGCCCCCAAGGGACGATGACCACCGGGGAGCTGTTTTTT
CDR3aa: CASSPQGTMTTGELFF

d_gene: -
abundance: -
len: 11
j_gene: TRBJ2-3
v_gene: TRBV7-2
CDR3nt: TGTGCCAGCAGCGCGGTCAGGGCCCCTACTTTT
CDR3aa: CASSAVRAPTF

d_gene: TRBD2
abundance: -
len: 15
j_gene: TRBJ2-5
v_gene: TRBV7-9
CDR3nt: TGTGCCAGCGACCGAGCGGGGGGCCCTGGGGAGACCCAGTACTTC
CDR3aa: CASDRAGGPGETQYF

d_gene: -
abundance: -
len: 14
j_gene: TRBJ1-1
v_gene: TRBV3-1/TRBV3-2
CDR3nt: TGTGCCAGCAGCCAAGGGGGGCTAGGTGAAGGGGCTTTCTTT
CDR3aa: CASSQGGLGEGAFF

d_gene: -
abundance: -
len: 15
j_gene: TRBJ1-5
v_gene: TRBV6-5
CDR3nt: TGTGCCAGCAGACCTACAGGGAATCTCAATCAGCCCCAGCATTTT
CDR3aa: CASRPTGNLNQPQHF

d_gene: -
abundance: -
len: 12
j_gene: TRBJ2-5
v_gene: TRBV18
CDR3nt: TGTGCCAGCTCACCGTATGTGGAGACCCAGTACTTC
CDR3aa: CASSPYVETQYF

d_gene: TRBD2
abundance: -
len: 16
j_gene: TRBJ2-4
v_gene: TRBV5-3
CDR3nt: TGTGCCAGAAGCTTGGCCGCGGGAGAGGCCAAAAACATTCAGTACTTC
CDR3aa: CARSLAAGEAKNIQYF

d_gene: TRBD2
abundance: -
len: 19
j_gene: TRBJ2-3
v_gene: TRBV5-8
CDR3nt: TGTGCCAGCCCCCAGGGACTAGCGGGGGTCCCCTCTAGCACAGATACGCAGTATTTT
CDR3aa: CASPQGLAGVPSSTDTQYF

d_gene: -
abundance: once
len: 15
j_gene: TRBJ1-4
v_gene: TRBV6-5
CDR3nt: TGTGCCAGCACGGGAGGGACGGCGAGGGATGAAAAACTGTTTTTT
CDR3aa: CASTGGTARDEKLFF